This is a list of T cell receptor beta chains from one sample in a study of T cell changes during pregnancy in multiple sclerosis. TCRdb keeps only in-frame clones here, not all; method: immunoSEQ multiplex PCR. This sample has about 76,000 clones, with 93% found just once. The sequences come from peripheral blood, collected in the second trimester of pregnancy. All receptors derive from a female donor with multiple sclerosis, enrolled in a pregnancy study. The CDR3 runs from the conserved cysteine through the conserved F or W. D genes are given only for firm matches. Expanded clones get a size class; other rows say once, few or many, or leave the size out.

CASSPGMGTQYF	TGTGCCAGCAGTCCCGGGATGGGAACCCAGTACTTC	TRBV27	TRBJ2-5	NA	NA
CASSQDFLGGGGETQYF	TGCGCCAGCAGCCAAGATTTTTTGGGGGGGGGCGGGGAGACCCAGTACTTC	TRBV4-1	TRBJ2-5	NA	NA
CATSRRVQETQYF	TGTGCCACCAGCCGCCGGGTCCAAGAGACCCAGTACTTC	TRBV15	TRBJ2-5	NA	NA
CASSLAQLEWSYNSPLHF	TGTGCCAGCAGCTTAGCGCAGCTGGAGTGGTCCTATAATTCACCCCTCCACTTT	TRBV7-9	TRBJ1-6	NA	few
CASSRQYTGTRGLFF	TGTGCCAGCAGCCGTCAATATACCGGGACACGGGGACTGTTTTTT	TRBV2	TRBJ1-4	NA	NA
CASSQDRVGEKLFF	TGTGCCAGCAGCCAGGACAGGGTTGGTGAAAAACTGTTTTTT	TRBV7-9	TRBJ1-4	TRBD1	NA
CASSLGSGNEKLFF	TGTGCCAGCAGCTTAGGCAGCGGGAATGAAAAACTGTTTTTT	TRBV7-2	TRBJ1-4	NA	NA
CASSVGSIRDTEAFF	TGTGCCAGCAGCGTAGGGAGTATTAGGGACACTGAAGCTTTCTTT	TRBV5-4	TRBJ1-1	NA	NA
CASSSRLAGFSSYEQYF	TGTGCCAGTAGTTCCCGACTAGCGGGGTTTAGCTCCTACGAGCAGTACTTC	TRBV19	TRBJ2-7	TRBD2	NA
CASSDLFSGNEQYF	TGTGCCAGCAGTGACTTATTCAGTGGTAACGAGCAGTACTTC	TRBV6-4	TRBJ2-7	NA	NA
CASSQSREADYGYTF	TGCGCCAGCAGTCAATCGAGGGAGGCAGACTATGGCTACACCTTC	TRBV23-1	TRBJ1-2	NA	NA
CAQGFGGYTF	TGTGCCCAGGGATTCGGCGGCTACACCTTC	TRBV30	TRBJ1-2	NA	NA
CASSPVAGPGDTQYF	TGTGCCAGCAGCCCTGTAGCGGGGCCCGGGGATACGCAGTATTTT	TRBV6-1	TRBJ2-3	TRBD2	NA
CASSGGQGPGNTIYF	TGTGCCAGCAGCGGCGGACAGGGACCTGGAAACACCATATATTTT	TRBV5-4	TRBJ1-3	TRBD1	NA
CASSRGSYEQYF	TGTGCCAGCAGTCGAGGATCCTACGAGCAGTACTTC	TRBV6-1	TRBJ2-7	NA	NA
CASSVGGASTDTQYF	TGTGCCAGCAGCGTAGGGGGCGCTAGCACAGATACGCAGTATTTT	TRBV9	TRBJ2-3	NA	NA
CASSAGTGYGYTF	TGTGCCAGCAGCGCAGGGACAGGCTATGGCTACACCTTC	TRBV9	TRBJ1-2	TRBD1	NA
CASSLRNALYNEQFF	TGTGCCAGCAGCTTGAGAAACGCGCTTTACAATGAGCAGTTCTTC	TRBV13	TRBJ2-1	NA	NA
CASSRGTEAFF	TGTGCCAGCAGCAGGGGCACTGAAGCTTTCTTT	TRBV6-1	TRBJ1-1	NA	NA
CASSVGTGDYEQYF	TGTGCCAGCAGCGTAGGGACAGGGGACTACGAGCAGTACTTC	TRBV9	TRBJ2-7	TRBD1	NA
CASSPPLGTPSTDTQYF	TGCGCCAGCAGCCCGCCTCTTGGGACACCTAGCACAGATACGCAGTATTTT	TRBV5-1	TRBJ2-3	NA	NA
CASSQGTGNYGYTF	TGCGCCAGCAGCCAAGGGACAGGAAACTATGGCTACACCTTC	TRBV4-1	TRBJ1-2	TRBD1	NA
CASRSLGGEAFF	TGTGCCAGCAGGAGCCTAGGCGGTGAAGCTTTCTTT	TRBV14	TRBJ1-1	NA	NA
CASSLGGGGTYNEQFF	TGTGCCAGCAGCTTGGGCGGCGGGGGTACCTACAATGAGCAGTTCTTC	TRBV5-6	TRBJ2-1	TRBD2	NA
CASSSREGRLAQYF	TGTGCCAGCAGCTCCCGGGAAGGCCGGCTCGCCCAGTACTTC	TRBV11-2	TRBJ2-5	NA	NA
CASSLRREPQHF	TGTGCCAGCAGCTTAAGGCGGGAGCCCCAGCATTTT	TRBV5-6	TRBJ1-5	NA	NA
CSVAGVNTEAFF	TGCAGCGTTGCCGGGGTGAACACTGAAGCTTTCTTT	TRBV29-1	TRBJ1-1	NA	NA
CASSLGGSNQPQHF	TGCGCCAGCAGCTTGGGAGGGAGCAATCAGCCCCAGCATTTT	TRBV5-1	TRBJ1-5	NA	NA
CASSGGGETQYF	TGTGCCAGCAGCGGGGGAGGGGAGACCCAGTACTTC	TRBV9	TRBJ2-5	TRBD2	NA
CASSPVALNTEAFF	TGCGCCAGCAGCCCCGTAGCACTGAACACTGAAGCTTTCTTT	TRBV5-1	TRBJ1-1	NA	NA
CASSLVASGGNSPLHF	TGCGCCAGCAGCTTGGTAGCCTCCGGGGGTAATTCACCCCTCCACTTT	TRBV5-1	TRBJ1-6	NA	few
CASSPAGTELGNTIYF	TGCGCCAGCAGCCCTGCTGGGACAGAATTAGGAAACACCATATATTTT	TRBV4-1	TRBJ1-3	TRBD1	NA
CASNGARSWGPNQPQHF	TGTGCCAGTAATGGCGCCCGGTCTTGGGGCCCCAATCAGCCCCAGCATTTT	TRBV19	TRBJ1-5	NA	NA
CASSDAGGSYNEQFF	TGTGCCAGCAGTGACGCGGGGGGTTCCTACAATGAGCAGTTCTTC	TRBV2	TRBJ2-1	TRBD2	NA
CASNYGTPDTIYF	TGTGCCAGCAACTACGGTACTCCAGACACCATATATTTT	TRBV2	TRBJ1-3	NA	few
CASRGDRVSDIFIRNQPQHF	TGTGCCTCCAGAGGGGACAGGGTATCTGATATTTTTATACGCAATCAGCCCCAGCATTTT	TRBV19	TRBJ1-5	TRBD1	NA
CASSLGLAGEITDTQYF	TGTGCCAGCAGCCTCGGACTAGCGGGGGAGATCACAGATACGCAGTATTTT	TRBV7-8	TRBJ2-3	TRBD2	NA